The 13 T cell receptor beta chains listed next were all sequenced from one sample in a study of blood T cell repertoires in COVID-19. Generated by immunoSEQ multiplex PCR, the TCRdb table keeps only in-frame clones and is missing some. The repertoire has roughly 250,000 clones, approximately 86% of them found once; the top ten carry 1.5% to 2%. The specimen sequenced was PBMCs or T cells enriched from blood (not recorded which). Receptors originate from a woman between 45 and 65 years old who had recovered from COVID-19.

This clone was seen just once. This rearrangement joins TRBV19 to TRBJ2-1; maybe TRBD1 (5 bases). The ends were cut back, 7 bases at V and 1 base at J, with 11 bases in the middle. The CDR3 covers 14 residues. Germline V CDR1 and CDR2: LNHDA, SQIVND (reference sequence). CDR3 amino acids: CASTPGYSYNEQFF. DNA for the CDR3: TGTGCCAGTACTCCAGGGTATTCCTACAATGAGCAGTTCTTC.

The chain joins TRBV11-3 to TRBJ2-1, with D possibly TRBD2 on 6 matching bases. V gave up 3 bases and J gave up 6 bases, with 9 bases separating them. The CDR3 spans 13 residues. The germline V gene has CDR1 SGHNT and CDR2 YENEEA. CDR3 in amino acids: CASSFAEGNEQFF. CDR3 coding DNA: TGTGCCAGCAGCTTCGCGGAGGGCAATGAGCAGTTCTTC.

This clone was observed a single time. The J gene is TRBJ2-3, the V gene TRBV18, with a possible D match to TRBD1 (5 bases). Trimming took off 2 bases at V and 0 bases at J, with 6 bases between the two ends. The CDR3 runs 14 residues. Germline values: CDR1 KGHSH, CDR2 LQKENI. The CDR3 DNA follows: TGTGCCAGCTCACCAGGGGCTAGCACAGATACGCAGTATTTT. Its protein is CASSPGASTDTQYF. The complete variable domain, with remaining parts taken from reference TRBV18 and TRBJ2-3, reads NAGVMQNPRHLVRRRGQEARLRCSPMKGHSHVYWYRQLPEEGLKFMVYLQKENIIDESGMPKERFSAEFPKEGPSILRIQQVVRGDSAAYFCASSPGASTDTQYFGPGTRLTVL.

The chain employs TRBV7-9 and TRBJ2-4; 7 bases agree with TRBD1. The CDR3 loop spans 14 amino acids. V was pared by 5 bases and J by 9 bases, with 10 bases of the junction left unmatched. Germline lookup yields CDR1 SEHNR and CDR2 FQNEAQ (reference sequence). CDR3 loop: CASSPSAQGLIQYF. The CDR3 nucleotides are TGTGCCAGCAGCCCCTCCGCACAGGGGCTCATTCAGTACTTC.

The V and J genes are TRBV5-1 and TRBJ2-2; 7 bases are a match to TRBD1. V was clipped by 4 bases and J by 4 bases; unmatched bases: 4. The CDR3 extends over 14 amino acids. CDR1 is SGHRS, CDR2 YFSETQ, per germline. CDR3 bases: TGCGCCAGCAGCCTGACAGGGCCCACCGGGGAGCTGTTTTTT. Its protein product is CASSLTGPTGELFF.

V is TRBV7-6 and J is TRBJ2-2, with TRBD1 matching over 7 bases. The V gene end was trimmed by 1 base and the J gene end by 4 bases; junction bases not matched to a gene: 9. Germline V gene sequence: CDR1 SGHVS, CDR2 FNYEAQ. CDR3 size: 17 residues. The CDR3 coding sequence is TGTGCCAGCAGCTTAGTAGGGGGCAACCCCACCACCGGGGAGCTGTTTTTT. Residues: CASSLVGGNPTTGELFF.

The V call is TRBV7-2, the J call TRBJ2-6; 7 nucleotides align to TRBD2. The CDR3 has 17 residues. Germline CDR1 SGHTA, CDR2 FQGNSA. The V gene end was trimmed by 11 bases and the J gene end by 3 bases; junction bases not matched to a gene: 16. The CDR3 spells CALKGRAGSLGANVLTF. CDR3 bases: TGTGCCCTGAAGGGGAGGGCCGGGTCGCTTGGGGCCAACGTCCTGACTTTC.

The gene calls are TRBV27 and TRBJ2-7; 9 bases line up with TRBD2. There are 13 residues in the CDR3. Trimming at V came to 5 bases and at J to 3 bases, leaving 2 bases not matched to a gene. The germline gives CDR1 MNHEY, CDR2 SMNVEV (reference sequence). The CDR3 protein is CASSRLADYEQYF. CDR3 DNA sequence: TGTGCCAGCAGTAGACTAGCGGACTACGAGCAGTACTTC.

This chain links TRBV7-2 with TRBJ2-1, with D tentatively TRBD1 (6 bases). The CDR3 is 16 residues long. Germline CDR1 SGHTA, CDR2 FQGNSA. V shed 5 bases and J shed 5 bases, with 19 bases lying between them. CDR3 residues: CASSPLGSGADNEQFF. The CDR3 nucleotides are TGTGCCAGCAGCCCCCTGGGATCAGGGGCTGACAATGAGCAGTTCTTC.

The chain recombines TRBV19 with TRBJ2-7; 8 bases fit TRBD1. The CDR3 sequence is 14 residues long. V lost 6 bases, J lost 7 bases, and 11 bases stayed unmatched. Germline V gene sequence: CDR1 LNHDA, CDR2 SQIVND (reference sequence). CDR3 nucleotides: TGTGCCAGTAGCTTCACGTCAGGGGGCTATGAGCAGTACTTC. It yields the protein CASSFTSGGYEQYF.

This clone has only one observation. The chain employs TRBV11-2 and TRBJ2-7, with 9 bases matching TRBD1. Germline lookup yields CDR1 SGHAT and CDR2 FQNNGV. Unmatched junction bases numbered 4, after V lost 3 bases and J lost 4 bases. CDR3 length: 14 residues. CDR3 region: CASSFNRGLYEQYF. The CDR3 bases are TGTGCCAGCAGCTTCAACAGGGGGCTGTACGAGCAGTACTTC.

V and J are TRBV29-1 and TRBJ1-2; 7 nucleotides match TRBD1. The CDR3 runs to 13 residues. Trimming at V came to 6 bases and at J to 4 bases, leaving 8 bases not matched to a gene. From germline, CDR1 is SQVTM and CDR2 ANQGSEA. The CDR3 DNA reads as TGCAGCGTCCCTGACAGGGAGAGCTATGGCTACACCTTC. Encoded protein: CSVPDRESYGYTF. Variable domain in full (rest from reference TRBV29-1 and TRBJ1-2): SAVISQKPSRDICQRGTSLTIQCQVDSQVTMMFWYRQQPGQSLTLIATANQGSEATYESGFVIDKFPISRPNLTFSTLTVSNMSPEDSSIYLCSVPDRESYGYTFGSGTRLTVV.

This chain connects TRBV7-2 to TRBJ1-1; D remains ambiguous. V dropped 3 bases and J dropped 0 bases, with 8 bases sitting between them. Germline V gene sequence: CDR1 SGHTA, CDR2 FQGNSA. This CDR3 contains 14 residues. CDR3 coding DNA: TGTGCCAGCAGCTTCCCGGGAATGAACACTGAAGCTTTCTTT. Translating it yields CASSFPGMNTEAFF.